The text below deals with one T cell receptor (beta chain). This sample stems from a study of blood T cell repertoires in COVID-19. Overall study: COVID-19 samples, acute and convalescent, were from the United States, Italy and Spain. Sample material is recorded as cDNA or gDNA derived from T cells, B-cell-depleted T cells, or PBMCs.

Methods used by the authors: Amplifying reference gene primers gave estimates of nucleated cell counts. The data were produced by immunoSEQ multiplex PCR, yet TCRdb's version contains in-frame clones alone and is incomplete. From that table come the V and J calls and clone size; the DNA was used to work out D and trimming. The sample has over 200,000 clones, under 90% seen once; the top ten hold more than 5.5%. The germline gives CDR1 KGHDR, CDR2 SFDVKD. With 10 bases removed from V and 7 bases from J, the gap between germline ends came to 13 bases. CDR3 length: 12 residues. The origin of this receptor is a man between 60 and 75 years old who had recovered from COVID-19. The chain links TRBV24-1 to TRBJ2-1; maybe TRBD2 (7 bases). Sequenced input: peripheral blood. DNA for the CDR3: TGTGCCACTCGGGGGGCACGGAATGAGCAGTTCTTC. Translating it yields CATRGARNEQFF.